The 6 T cell receptor beta chains below all came from one sample that was sequenced in a study of shared clonotypes between healthy human individuals. Clones were read by immunoSEQ multiplex PCR, and TCRdb kept only the in-frame ones, dropping some. The data hold millions of clones, with about 95% observed a single time. CD45RO-negative, CCR7-positively selected cells formed the naive CD8 fraction, excluding terminally differentiated effector memory CD45RA+ cells. Sample: naive CD8+ T cells sorted from blood. The receptors originated from a young man in good health.

The V and J genes are TRBV4-3 and TRBJ1-6; TRBD1 agrees at 8 bases. CDR1 and CDR2 (germline): LGHNA, YSLEER. Losses at the gene ends were 1 base for V and 10 bases for J; bases not matched to a gene: 6. This CDR3 region has 15 residues. The CDR3 bases are TGCGCCAGCAGCCAAGGCGTGCGACAGGGGTCACCCCTCCACTTT. It is translated as CASSQGVRQGSPLHF.

The genes are TRBV30 and TRBJ1-2, with D possibly being TRBD1 (6 bases). This CDR3 spans 12 amino acids. The germline CDR1 and CDR2 sequences are GTSNPN and SVGIG (reference sequence). V was pared by 4 bases and J by 9 bases, with 15 bases between. CDR3 region: CAWTLGATSYTF. Written as DNA, the CDR3 is TGTGCCTGGACCTTGGGGGCCACTAGCTACACCTTC. Filled out from reference TRBV30 and TRBJ1-2, the complete variable domain reads SQTIHQWPATLVQPVGSPLSLECTVEGTSNPNLYWYRQAAGRGLQLLFYSVGIGQISSEVPQNLSASRPQDRQFILSSKKLLLSDSGFYLCAWTLGATSYTFGSGTRLTVV.

The rearrangement uses TRBV14 and TRBJ2-7; either TRBD1 or TRBD2 may fit D (5 bases each). CDR1 SGHDN and CDR2 FVKESK come from the germline V gene. The CDR3 has 11 residues. V lost 1 base, J lost 9 bases, and 7 bases lay in between. CDR3 sequence: CASSQGGLQYF. CDR3 nucleotides: TGTGCCAGCAGCCAAGGGGGGTTGCAGTACTTC.

J is TRBJ2-1 and V is TRBV9; tentative D call: TRBD2 (6 bases). CDR1 and CDR2 from the germline V gene are SGDLS and YYNGEE. This CDR3 spans 13 amino acids. With 1 base removed from V and 8 bases from J, the gap between germline ends came to 10 bases. The CDR3 region has the DNA TGTGCCAGCAGCGTACTAGCGCACGATGAGCAGTTCTTC. Its translation: CASSVLAHDEQFF.

The V gene is TRBV4-3, the J gene TRBJ1-4; D uncertain. Trimming pared 1 base from V and 0 bases from J, leaving 6 bases between. The CDR3 is made up of 15 amino acids. The germline CDR1 and CDR2 sequences are LGHNA and YSLEER. This chain's CDR3 is CASSQGHPTNEKLFF. In DNA form, the CDR3 reads TGCGCCAGCAGCCAAGGGCACCCAACTAATGAAAAACTGTTTTTT.

This chain uses TRBV7-9 with TRBJ2-7, with D unclear. CDR3 length: 14 residues. Per the germline V gene, CDR1 is SEHNR and CDR2 is FQNEAQ (reference sequence). V dropped 3 bases and J dropped 5 bases, with 14 bases sitting between them. The CDR3 bases are TGTGCCAGCAGCTTGGGGATTGTGATCGACGAGCAGTACTTC. This sequence encodes CASSLGIVIDEQYF.